This T cell receptor (beta chain) was retrieved from a study of PD-1 blockade in classical Hodgkin lymphoma. Relapse after autologous stem cell transplantation occurred in every patient, and brentuximab vedotin exposure varied. This table comes from immunoSEQ multiplex PCR, and its TCRdb copy is limited to in-frame clones, with some not included. Of 6,000 to 8,500 clones in the sample, 70% to 80% were seen once. Per germline, CDR1 SGHRS and CDR2 YFSETQ. V lost 5 bases to trimming and J lost 0 bases, with 6 bases between them. This CDR3 contains 12 residues. The specimen was peripheral blood mononuclear cells (PBMCs), collected before the second cycle of nivolumab. The rearrangement links TRBV5-1 to TRBJ2-7; D unresolved. This sequence was found in a human donor with classical Hodgkin lymphoma. CDR3 sequence reads: CASSLSSYEQYF. The CDR3 DNA reads as TGCGCCAGCAGTCTGAGCTCCTACGAGCAGTACTTC.